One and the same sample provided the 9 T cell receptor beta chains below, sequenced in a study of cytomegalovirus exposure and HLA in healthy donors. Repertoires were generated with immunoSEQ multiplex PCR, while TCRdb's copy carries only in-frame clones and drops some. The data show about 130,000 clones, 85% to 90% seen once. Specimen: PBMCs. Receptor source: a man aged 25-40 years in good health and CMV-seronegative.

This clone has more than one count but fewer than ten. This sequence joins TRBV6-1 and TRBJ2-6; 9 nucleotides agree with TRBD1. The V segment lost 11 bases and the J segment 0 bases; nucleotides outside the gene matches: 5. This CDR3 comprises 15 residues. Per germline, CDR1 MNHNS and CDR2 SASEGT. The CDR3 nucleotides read TGTGCCGGGACAGGGTCCGGCTCTGGGGCCAACGTCCTGACTTTC. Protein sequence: CAGTGSGSGANVLTF.

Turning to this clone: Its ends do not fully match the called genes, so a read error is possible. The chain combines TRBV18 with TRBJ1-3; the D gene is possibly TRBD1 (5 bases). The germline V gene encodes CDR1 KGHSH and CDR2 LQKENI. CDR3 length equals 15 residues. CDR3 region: CASSPDNNSRNTIYF. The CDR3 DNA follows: TGTGCCAGCTCACCGGACAATAACTCTAGAAACACCATATATTTT.

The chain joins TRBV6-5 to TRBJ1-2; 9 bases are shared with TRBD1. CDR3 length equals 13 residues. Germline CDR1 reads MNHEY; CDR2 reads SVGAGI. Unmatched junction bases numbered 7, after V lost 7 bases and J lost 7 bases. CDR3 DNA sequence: TGTGCCAGCACAGTCACAGGGGGCGGTGGCTACACCTTC. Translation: CASTVTGGGGYTF.

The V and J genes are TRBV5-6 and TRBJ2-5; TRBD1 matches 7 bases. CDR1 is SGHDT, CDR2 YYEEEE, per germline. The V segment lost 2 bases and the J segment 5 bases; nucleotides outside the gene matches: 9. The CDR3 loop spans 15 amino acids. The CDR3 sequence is CASSFKPTTGETQYF. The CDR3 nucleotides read TGTGCCAGCAGCTTCAAACCTACGACAGGGGAGACCCAGTACTTC.

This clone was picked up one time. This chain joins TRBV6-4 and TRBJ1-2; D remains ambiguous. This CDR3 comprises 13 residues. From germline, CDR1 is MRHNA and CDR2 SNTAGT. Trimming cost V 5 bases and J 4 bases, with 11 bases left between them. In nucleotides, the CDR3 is TGTGCCAGCAGTCCGGGATCGAGCTATGGCTACACCTTC. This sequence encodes CASSPGSSYGYTF.

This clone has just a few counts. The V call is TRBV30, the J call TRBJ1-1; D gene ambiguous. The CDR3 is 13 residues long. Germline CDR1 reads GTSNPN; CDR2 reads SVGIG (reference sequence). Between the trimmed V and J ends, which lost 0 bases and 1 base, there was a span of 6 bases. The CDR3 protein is CAWSVVRNTEAFF. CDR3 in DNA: TGTGCCTGGAGTGTAGTCAGGAACACTGAAGCTTTCTTT.

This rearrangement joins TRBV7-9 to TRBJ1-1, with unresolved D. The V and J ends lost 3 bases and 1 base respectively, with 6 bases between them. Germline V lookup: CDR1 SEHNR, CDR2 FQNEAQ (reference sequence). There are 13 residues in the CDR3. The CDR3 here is CASSFVWNTEAFF. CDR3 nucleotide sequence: TGTGCCAGCAGCTTCGTTTGGAACACTGAAGCTTTCTTT. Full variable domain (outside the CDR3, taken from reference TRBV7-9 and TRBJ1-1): DTGVSQNPRHKITKRGQNVTFRCDPISEHNRLYWYRQTLGQGPEFLTYFQNEAQLEKSRLLSDRFSAERPKGSFSTLEIQRTEQGDSAMYLCASSFVWNTEAFFGQGTRLTVV.

For the CDR3, the DNA is TGTGCCAGCAGCCCCGGGACAGCGAACACTGAAGCTTTCTTT. It specifies CASSPGTANTEAFF. The chain has TRBV7-9 and TRBJ1-1, with 7 nucleotides matching TRBD1. The CDR3 runs to 14 residues. The ends lost 5 bases at V and 1 base at J; junction bases unmatched: 4. Germline loops: CDR1 SEHNR, CDR2 FQNEAQ (reference sequence).

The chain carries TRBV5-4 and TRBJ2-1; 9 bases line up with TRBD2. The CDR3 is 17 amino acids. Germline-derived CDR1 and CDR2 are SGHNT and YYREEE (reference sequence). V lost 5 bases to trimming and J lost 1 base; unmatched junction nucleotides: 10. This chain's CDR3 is CASSAFRTSGSYNEQFF. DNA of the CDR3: TGTGCCAGCAGTGCCTTCAGAACTAGCGGGTCCTACAATGAGCAGTTCTTC.